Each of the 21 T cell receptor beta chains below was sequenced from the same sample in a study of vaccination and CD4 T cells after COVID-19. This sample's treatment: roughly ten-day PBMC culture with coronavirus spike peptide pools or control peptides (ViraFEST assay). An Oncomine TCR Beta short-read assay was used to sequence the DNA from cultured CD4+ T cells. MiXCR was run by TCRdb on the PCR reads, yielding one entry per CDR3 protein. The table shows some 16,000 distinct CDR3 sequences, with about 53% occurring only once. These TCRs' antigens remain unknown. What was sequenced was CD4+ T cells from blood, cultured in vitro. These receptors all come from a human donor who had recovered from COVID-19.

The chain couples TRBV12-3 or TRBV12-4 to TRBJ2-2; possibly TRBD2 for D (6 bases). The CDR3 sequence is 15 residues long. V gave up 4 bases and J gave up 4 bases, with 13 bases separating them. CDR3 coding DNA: TGTGCCAGCAGTTCCTTTAGCGGAATCACCGGGGAGCTGTTTTTT. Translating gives CASSSFSGITGELFF.

DNA of the CDR3: TGCAGTGCAAGTAACAGGGGGGACGTGCGGACCTACGAGCAGTACTTC. It is translated as CSASNRGDVRTYEQYF. This chain joins TRBV20-1 and TRBJ2-7; 8 bases align to TRBD1. V shed 6 bases, J shed 2 bases, and the junction held 15 bases outside the gene matches. Looked up from germline, CDR1 is DFQATT and CDR2 is SNEGSKA (reference sequence). The CDR3 spans 16 residues.

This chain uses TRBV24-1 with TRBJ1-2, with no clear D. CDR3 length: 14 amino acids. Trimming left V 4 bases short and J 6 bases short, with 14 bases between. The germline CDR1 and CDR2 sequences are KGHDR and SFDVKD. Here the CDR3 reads CATSDPLTRNGYTF. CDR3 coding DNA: TGTGCCACCAGTGACCCCCTGACGCGTAATGGCTACACCTTC.

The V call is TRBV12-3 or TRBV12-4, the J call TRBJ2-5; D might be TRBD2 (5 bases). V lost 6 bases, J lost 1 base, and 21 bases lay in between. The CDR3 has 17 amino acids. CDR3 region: CASSAGVRDWGQETQYF. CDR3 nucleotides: TGTGCCAGCAGCGCCGGGGTTCGGGATTGGGGCCAAGAGACCCAGTACTTC.

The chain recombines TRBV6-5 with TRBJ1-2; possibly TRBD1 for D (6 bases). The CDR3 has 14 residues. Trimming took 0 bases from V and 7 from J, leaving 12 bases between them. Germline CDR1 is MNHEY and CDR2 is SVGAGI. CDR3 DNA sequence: TGTGCCAGCAGTTACTCTCCACAGGGCGGTGGCTACACCTTC. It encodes CASSYSPQGGGYTF.

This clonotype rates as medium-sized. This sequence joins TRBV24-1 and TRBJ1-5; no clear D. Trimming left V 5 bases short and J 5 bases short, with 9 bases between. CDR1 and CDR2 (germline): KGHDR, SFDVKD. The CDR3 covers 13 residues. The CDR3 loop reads CATSAPGDQPQHF. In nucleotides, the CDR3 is TGTGCCACCAGTGCCCCGGGTGATCAGCCCCAGCATTTT.

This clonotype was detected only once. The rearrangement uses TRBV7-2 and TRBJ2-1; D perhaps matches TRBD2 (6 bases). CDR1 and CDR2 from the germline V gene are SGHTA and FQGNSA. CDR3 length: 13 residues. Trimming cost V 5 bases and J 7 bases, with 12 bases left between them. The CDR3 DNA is TGTGCCAGCAGCCCGAGGAGGGAAAATGAGCAGTTCTTC. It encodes CASSPRRENEQFF.

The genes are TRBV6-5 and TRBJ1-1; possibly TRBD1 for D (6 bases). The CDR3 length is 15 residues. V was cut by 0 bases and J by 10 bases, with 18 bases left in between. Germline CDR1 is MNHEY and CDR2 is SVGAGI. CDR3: CASSYSTGLNLGAFF. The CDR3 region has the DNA TGTGCCAGCAGTTACTCCACAGGGCTTAATCTCGGAGCTTTCTTT.

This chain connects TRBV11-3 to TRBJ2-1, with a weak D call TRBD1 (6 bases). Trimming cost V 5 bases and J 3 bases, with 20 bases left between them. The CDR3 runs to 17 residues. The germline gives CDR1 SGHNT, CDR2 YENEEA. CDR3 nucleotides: TGTGCCAGCAGCCTTCACCCTAAACAGGGTTTCTACAATGAGCAGTTCTTC. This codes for CASSLHPKQGFYNEQFF.

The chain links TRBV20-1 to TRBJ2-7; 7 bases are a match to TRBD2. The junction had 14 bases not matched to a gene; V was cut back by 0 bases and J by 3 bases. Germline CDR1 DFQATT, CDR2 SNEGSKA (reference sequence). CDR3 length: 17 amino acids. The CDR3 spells CSARDKRRREGNYEQYF. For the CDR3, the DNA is TGCAGTGCTAGAGATAAAAGGAGGAGGGAGGGCAACTACGAGCAGTACTTC.

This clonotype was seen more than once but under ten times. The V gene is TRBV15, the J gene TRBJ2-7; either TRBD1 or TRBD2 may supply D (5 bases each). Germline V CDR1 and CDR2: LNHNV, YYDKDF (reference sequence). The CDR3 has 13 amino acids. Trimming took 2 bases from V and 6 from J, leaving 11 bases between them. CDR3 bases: TGTGCCACCAGCAGACGTGGGGGTTCCGAGCAGTACTTC. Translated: CATSRRGGSEQYF. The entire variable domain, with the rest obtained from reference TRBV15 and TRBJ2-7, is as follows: DAMVIQNPRYQVTQFGKPVTLSCSQTLNHNVMYWYQQKSSQAPKLLFHYYDKDFNNEADTPDNFQSRRPNTSFCFLDIRSPGLGDTAMYLCATSRRGGSEQYFGPGTRLTVT.

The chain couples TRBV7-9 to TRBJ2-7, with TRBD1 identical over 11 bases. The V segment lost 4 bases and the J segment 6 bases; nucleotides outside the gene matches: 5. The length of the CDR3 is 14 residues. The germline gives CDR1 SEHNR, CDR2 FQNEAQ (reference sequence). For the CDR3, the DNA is TGTGCCAGCAGCTGGGACAGGGGGATCCGCGAGCAGTACTTC. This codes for CASSWDRGIREQYF.

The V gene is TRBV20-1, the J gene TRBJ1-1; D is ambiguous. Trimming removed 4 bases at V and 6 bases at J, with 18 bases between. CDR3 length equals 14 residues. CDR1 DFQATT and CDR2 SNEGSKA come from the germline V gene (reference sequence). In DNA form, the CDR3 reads TGCAGTGCTACTCCCTCTGCAGTCGGTCCTGAAGCTTTCTTT. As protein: CSATPSAVGPEAFF.

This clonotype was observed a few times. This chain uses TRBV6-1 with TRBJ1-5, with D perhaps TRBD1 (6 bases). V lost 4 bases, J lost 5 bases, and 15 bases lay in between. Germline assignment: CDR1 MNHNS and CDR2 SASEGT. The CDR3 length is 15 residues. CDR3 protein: CASSGGHSLYQPQHF. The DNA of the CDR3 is TGTGCCAGCAGTGGGGGACACTCACTTTATCAGCCCCAGCATTTT.

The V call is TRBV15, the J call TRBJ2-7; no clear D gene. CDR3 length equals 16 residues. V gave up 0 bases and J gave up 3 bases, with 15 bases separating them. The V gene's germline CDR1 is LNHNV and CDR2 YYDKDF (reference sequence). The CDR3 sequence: CATSRDLPGLGYEQYF. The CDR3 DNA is TGTGCCACCAGCAGAGATCTGCCGGGTCTTGGCTACGAGCAGTACTTC.

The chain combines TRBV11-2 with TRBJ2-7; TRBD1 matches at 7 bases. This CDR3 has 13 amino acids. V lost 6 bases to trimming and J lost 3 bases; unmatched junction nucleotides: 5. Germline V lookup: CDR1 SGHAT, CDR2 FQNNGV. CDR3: CASSRGLHYEQYF. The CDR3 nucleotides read TGTGCCAGCAGTAGGGGGCTACACTACGAGCAGTACTTC.

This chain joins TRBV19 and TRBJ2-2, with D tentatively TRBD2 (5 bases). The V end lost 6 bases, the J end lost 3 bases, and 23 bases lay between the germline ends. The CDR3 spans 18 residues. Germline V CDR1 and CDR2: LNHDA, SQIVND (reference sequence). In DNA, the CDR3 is TGTGCCAGTAGAGCGAGTGGACGGACTGGGATGGACACCGGGGAGCTGTTTTTT. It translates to CASRASGRTGMDTGELFF.

CDR3: CASSGEGSEAFF. CDR3 DNA: TGTGCCAGCAGCGGTGAAGGGAGTGAAGCTTTCTTT. The V and J genes are TRBV7-9 and TRBJ1-1; no clear D gene. The CDR3 is made up of 12 amino acids. V lost 5 bases, J lost 7 bases, and 11 bases lay in between. Germline values: CDR1 SEHNR, CDR2 FQNEAQ (reference sequence).

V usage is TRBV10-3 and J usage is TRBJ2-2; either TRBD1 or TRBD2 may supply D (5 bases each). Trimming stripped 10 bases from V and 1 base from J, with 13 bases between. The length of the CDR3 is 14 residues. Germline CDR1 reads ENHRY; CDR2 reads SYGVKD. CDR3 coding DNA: TGTGCCACCGGGGACGGTTTGAACACCGGGGAGCTGTTTTTT. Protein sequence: CATGDGLNTGELFF.

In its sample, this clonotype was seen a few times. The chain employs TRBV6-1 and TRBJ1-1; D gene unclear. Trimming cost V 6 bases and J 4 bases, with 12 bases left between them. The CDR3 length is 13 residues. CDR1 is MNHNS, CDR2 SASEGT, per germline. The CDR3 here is CASSAQRPTEAFF. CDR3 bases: TGTGCCAGCAGCGCACAGAGACCCACTGAAGCTTTCTTT.

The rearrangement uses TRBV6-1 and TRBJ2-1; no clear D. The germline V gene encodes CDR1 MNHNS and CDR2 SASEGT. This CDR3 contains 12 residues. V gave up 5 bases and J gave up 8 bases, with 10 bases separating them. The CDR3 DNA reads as TGTGCCAGCAGTCATTCGGGTGATGAGCAGTTCTTC. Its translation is CASSHSGDEQFF.